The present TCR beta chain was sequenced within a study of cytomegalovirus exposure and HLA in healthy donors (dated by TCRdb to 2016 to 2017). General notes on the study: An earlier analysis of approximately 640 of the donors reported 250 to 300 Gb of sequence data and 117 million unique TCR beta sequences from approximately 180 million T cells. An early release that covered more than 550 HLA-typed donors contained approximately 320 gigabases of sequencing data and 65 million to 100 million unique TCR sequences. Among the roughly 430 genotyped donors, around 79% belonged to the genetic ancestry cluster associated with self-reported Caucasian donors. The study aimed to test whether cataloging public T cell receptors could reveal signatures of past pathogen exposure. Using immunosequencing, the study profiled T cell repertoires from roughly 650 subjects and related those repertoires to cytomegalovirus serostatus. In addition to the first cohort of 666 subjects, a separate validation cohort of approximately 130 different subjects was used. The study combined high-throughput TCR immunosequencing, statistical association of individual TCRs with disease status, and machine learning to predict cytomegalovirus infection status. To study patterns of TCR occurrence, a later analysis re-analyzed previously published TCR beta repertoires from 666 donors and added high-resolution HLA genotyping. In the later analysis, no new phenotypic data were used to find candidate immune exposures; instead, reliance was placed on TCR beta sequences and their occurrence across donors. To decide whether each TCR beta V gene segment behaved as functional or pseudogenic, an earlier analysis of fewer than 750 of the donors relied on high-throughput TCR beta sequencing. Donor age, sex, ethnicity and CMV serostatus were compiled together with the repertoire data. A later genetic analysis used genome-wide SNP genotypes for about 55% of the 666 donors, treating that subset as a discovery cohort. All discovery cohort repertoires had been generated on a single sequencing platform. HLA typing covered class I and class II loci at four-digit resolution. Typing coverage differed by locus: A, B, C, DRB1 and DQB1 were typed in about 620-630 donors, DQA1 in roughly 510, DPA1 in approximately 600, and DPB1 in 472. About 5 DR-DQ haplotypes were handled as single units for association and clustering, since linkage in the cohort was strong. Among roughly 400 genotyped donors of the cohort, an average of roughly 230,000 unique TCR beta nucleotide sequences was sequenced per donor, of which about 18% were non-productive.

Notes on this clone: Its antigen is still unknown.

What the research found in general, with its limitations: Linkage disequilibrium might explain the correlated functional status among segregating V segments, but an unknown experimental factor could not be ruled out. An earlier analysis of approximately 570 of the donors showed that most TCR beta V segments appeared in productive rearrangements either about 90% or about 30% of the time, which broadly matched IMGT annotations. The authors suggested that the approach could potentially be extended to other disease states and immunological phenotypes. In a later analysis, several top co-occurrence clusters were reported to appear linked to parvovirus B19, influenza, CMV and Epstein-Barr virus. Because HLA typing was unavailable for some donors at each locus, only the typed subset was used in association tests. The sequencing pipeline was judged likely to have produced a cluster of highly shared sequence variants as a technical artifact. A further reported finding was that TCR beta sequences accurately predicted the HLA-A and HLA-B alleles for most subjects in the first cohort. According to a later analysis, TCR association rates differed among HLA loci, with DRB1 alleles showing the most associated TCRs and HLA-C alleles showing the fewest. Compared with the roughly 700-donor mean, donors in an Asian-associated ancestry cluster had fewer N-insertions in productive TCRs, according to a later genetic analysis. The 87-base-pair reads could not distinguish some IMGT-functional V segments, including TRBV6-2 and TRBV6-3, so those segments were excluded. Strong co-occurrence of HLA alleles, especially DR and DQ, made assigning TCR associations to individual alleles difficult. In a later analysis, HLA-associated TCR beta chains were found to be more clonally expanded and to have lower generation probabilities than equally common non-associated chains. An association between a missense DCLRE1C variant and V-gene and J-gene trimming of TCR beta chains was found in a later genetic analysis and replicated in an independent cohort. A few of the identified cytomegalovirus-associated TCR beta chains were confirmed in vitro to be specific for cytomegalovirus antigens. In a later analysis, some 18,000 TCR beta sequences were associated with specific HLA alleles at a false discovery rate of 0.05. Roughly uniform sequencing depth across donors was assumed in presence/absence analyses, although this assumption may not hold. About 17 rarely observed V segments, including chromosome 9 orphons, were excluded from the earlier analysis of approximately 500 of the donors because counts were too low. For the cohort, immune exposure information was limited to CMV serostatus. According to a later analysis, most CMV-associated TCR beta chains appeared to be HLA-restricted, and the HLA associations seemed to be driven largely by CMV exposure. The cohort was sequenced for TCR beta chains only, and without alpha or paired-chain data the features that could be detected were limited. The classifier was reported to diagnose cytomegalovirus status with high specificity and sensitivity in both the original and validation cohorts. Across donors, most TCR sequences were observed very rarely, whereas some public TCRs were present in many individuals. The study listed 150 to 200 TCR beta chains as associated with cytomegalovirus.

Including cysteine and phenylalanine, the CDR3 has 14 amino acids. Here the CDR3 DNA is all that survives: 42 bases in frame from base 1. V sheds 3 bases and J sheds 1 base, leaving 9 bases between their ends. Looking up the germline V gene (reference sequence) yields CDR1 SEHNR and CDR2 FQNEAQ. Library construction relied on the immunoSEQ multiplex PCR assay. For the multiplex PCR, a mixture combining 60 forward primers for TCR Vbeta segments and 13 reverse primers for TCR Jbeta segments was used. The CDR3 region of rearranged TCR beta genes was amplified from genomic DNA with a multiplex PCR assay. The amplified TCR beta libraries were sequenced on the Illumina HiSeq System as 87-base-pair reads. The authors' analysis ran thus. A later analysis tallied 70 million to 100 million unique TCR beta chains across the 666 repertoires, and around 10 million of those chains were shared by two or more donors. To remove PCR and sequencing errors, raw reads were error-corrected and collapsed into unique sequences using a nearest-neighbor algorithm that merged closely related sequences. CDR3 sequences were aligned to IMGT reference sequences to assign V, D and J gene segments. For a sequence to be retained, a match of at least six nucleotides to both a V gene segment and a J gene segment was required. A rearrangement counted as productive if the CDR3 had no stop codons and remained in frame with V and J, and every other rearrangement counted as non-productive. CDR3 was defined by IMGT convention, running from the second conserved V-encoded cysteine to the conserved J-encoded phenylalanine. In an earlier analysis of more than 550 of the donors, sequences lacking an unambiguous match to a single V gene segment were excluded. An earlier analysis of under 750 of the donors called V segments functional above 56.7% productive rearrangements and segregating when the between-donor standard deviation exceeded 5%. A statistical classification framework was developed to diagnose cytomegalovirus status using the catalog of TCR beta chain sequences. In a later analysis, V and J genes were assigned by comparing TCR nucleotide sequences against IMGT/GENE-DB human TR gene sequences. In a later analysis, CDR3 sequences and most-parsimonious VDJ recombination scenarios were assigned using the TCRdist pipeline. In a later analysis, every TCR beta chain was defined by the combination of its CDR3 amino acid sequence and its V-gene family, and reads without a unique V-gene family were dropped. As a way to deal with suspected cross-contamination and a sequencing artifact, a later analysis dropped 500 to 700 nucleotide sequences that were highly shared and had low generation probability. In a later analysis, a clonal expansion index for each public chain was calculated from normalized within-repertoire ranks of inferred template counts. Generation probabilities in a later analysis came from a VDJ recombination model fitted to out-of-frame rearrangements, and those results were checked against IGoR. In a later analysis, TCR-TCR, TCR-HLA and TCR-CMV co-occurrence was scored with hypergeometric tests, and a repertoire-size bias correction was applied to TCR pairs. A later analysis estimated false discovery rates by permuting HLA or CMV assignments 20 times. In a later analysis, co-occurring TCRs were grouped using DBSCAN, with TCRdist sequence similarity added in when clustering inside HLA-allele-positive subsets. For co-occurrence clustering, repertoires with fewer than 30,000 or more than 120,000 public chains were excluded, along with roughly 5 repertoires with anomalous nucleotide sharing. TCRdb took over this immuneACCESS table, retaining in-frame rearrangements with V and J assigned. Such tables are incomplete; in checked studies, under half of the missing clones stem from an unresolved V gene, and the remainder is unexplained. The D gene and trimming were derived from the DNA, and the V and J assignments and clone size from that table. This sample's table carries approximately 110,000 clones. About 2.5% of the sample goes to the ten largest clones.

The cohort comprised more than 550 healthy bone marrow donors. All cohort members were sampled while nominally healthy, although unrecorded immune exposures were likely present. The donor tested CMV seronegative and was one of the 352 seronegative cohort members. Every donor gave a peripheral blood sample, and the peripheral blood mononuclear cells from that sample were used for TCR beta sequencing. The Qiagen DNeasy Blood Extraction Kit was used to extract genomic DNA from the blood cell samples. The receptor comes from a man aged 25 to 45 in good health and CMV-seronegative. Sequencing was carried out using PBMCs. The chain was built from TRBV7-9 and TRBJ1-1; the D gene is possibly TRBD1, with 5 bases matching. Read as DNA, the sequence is TGTGCCAGCAGCTTGGGGGGTACGAACACTGAAGCTTTCTTT. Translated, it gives CASSLGGTNTEAFF.